Each of the 9 T cell receptor beta chains below was sequenced from the same sample in a study of breast tumors, draining lymph nodes, adjacent tissues. The lymph nodes were axillary draining lymph nodes from breast cancer patients. MiXCR, applied by TCRdb to the multiplex PCR reads, yields one record per CDR3 protein. The data contain approximately 210,000 distinct CDR3 sequences, 32% of them singletons. The sample consisted of axillary lymph node tissue. The receptors were sampled from a female donor with breast cancer. Some clones in this sample may be carry-over from other donors' samples.

This clonotype appeared many times. One end of the junction fails to match germline, which may point to a read error. The chain has TRBV7-7 and TRBJ2-3; TRBD2 might be the D (6 bases). CDR1 is SSHAT and CDR2 is FNYEAQ in the germline V gene (reference sequence). This CDR3 has 17 residues. The CDR3 is CASSLRRGRVSTDTQYF. CDR3 DNA: TGTGCTAGCAGCTTACGGCGGGGAAGGGTATCGACAGATACGCAGTATTTT.

Note on this clonotype: A read error may be the cause here, since a much bigger clone is one base away. The rearrangement uses TRBV7-2 and TRBJ2-4; D may match TRBD1 or TRBD2 (5 bases each). CDR3 length: 15 amino acids. Germline assignment: CDR1 SGHTA and CDR2 FQGNSA. The DNA for the CDR3 is TGTGCCAGCAGCCTGCGCCTTGGGACCAAAAACATTCAGCACTTC. Amino acid sequence: CASSLRLGTKNIQHF. The full variable domain, with the rest looked up from reference TRBV7-2 and TRBJ2-4, is GAGVSQSPSNKVTEKGKDVELRCDPISGHTALYWYRQSLGQGLEFLIYFQGNSAPDKSGLPSDRFSAERTGGSVSTLTIQRTQQEDSAVYLCASSLRLGTKNIQHFGAGTRLSVL.

There are a few counts of this clonotype. A read error may be the cause here, since a much bigger clone is one base away. The rearrangement links TRBV20-1 to TRBJ2-7, with D possibly called TRBD1 or TRBD2 (5 bases each). Germline V gives CDR1 DFQATT, CDR2 SNEGSKA (reference sequence). The CDR3 runs to 13 residues. CDR3 in DNA: TGCAGTGTCATAGGTGGGGGTCACTACGCGCAGTACTTC. It yields the protein CSVIGGGHYAQYF.

This clonotype was observed many times. This chain joins TRBV11-3 and TRBJ1-2; D is ambiguous. CDR3 size: 15 residues. V was trimmed by 5 bases and J by 1 base, leaving 14 bases between them. The germline CDR1 and CDR2 sequences are SGHNT and YENEEA. CDR3 region: CASSPGLSRNYGYTF. In DNA, the CDR3 is TGTGCCAGCAGCCCCGGTCTATCCCGTAACTATGGCTACACCTTC.

This clonotype was found many times. J is TRBJ2-1 and V is TRBV19; 7 nucleotides match TRBD2. Unmatched junction bases numbered 11, after V lost 6 bases and J lost 6 bases. CDR3 length: 15 amino acids. The V gene's germline CDR1 is LNHDA and CDR2 SQIVND (reference sequence). The CDR3 is CASSPPLAQRNEQFF. CDR3 in DNA: TGTGCCAGTAGCCCCCCACTAGCGCAACGCAATGAGCAGTTCTTC.

In this sample, this clonotype turned up many times. The genes are TRBV20-1 and TRBJ2-3; TRBD2 might be the D (5 bases). Germline lookup yields CDR1 DFQATT and CDR2 SNEGSKA (reference sequence). V dropped 0 bases and J dropped 1 base, with 8 bases sitting between them. The CDR3 length is 14 residues. In DNA, the CDR3 is TGCAGTGCTAGAGATCTAGCAGGCACAGATACGCAGTATTTT. Translating gives CSARDLAGTDTQYF.

The chain is built from TRBV6-1 and TRBJ2-7; possibly TRBD1 for D (6 bases). CDR1 is MNHNS and CDR2 is SASEGT in the germline V gene. This CDR3 comprises 15 residues. The V end lost 3 bases, the J end lost 0 bases, and 12 bases lay between the germline ends. CDR3: CASSDDRRSSYEQYF. The CDR3 DNA sequence: TGTGCCAGCAGTGATGACAGGAGGAGCTCCTACGAGCAGTACTTC.

In this sample, this clonotype turned up many times. V gene TRBV5-1 combines with J gene TRBJ1-3, with TRBD1 matching 8 bases. This CDR3 is 16 amino acids long. Germline values: CDR1 SGHRS, CDR2 YFSETQ. V lost 1 base to trimming and J lost 0 bases; unmatched junction nucleotides: 3. The CDR3 loop is CASSLQGAYSGNTIYF. CDR3 DNA sequence: TGCGCCAGCAGCTTGCAGGGGGCCTACTCTGGAAACACCATATATTTT.

This chain joins TRBV18 and TRBJ1-5; 8 bases agree with TRBD1. V lost 4 bases and J lost 6; bases outside the gene matches: 8. The CDR3 length is 15 residues. Germline lookup yields CDR1 KGHSH and CDR2 LQKENI. In DNA form, the CDR3 reads TGTGCCAGCTCACGGACGACAGGGGTGGTTCAGCCCCAGCATTTT. Translation gives CASSRTTGVVQPQHF.